This T cell receptor beta chain is from a study of cytotoxic CD8 clonotypes in ibrutinib-treated CLL (dated by TCRdb to the early 2020s). Background for the entire study: The cohort was composed of some ten relapsed/refractory and approximately 16 treatment-naive patients; IGHV unmutated status was identified in some 17 patients. Partial responses were observed in about 25 patients and complete responses in 2; after a median follow-up of roughly 62 months, remission was maintained in roughly 15 patients and progression was observed in roughly twelve. The response samples were drawn at a median of roughly twelve months into treatment, with a range of about 6 to 36 months. On average, each sample had about 250,000 productive templates and 96,000 or so productive rearrangements. Of the roughly 81 people in the trial, 26 had longitudinal samples available. Cryopreserved peripheral blood mononuclear cells were obtained prior to treatment, at the time of response, and at either disease progression or sustained remission. Patients were still on ibrutinib when every remission and progressive disease sample was collected.

A MiSeq instrument was used for deep resolution sequencing, which targeted depths ranging from 1 in 1 million up to 1 in 200,000 T cells, with coverage averaging 10x for each clonotype. The immunoSEQ hsTCRB Kit was used to generate the TCR beta libraries. Under the source paper's analysis protocol: The data were analyzed with ImmunoSEQ Analyzer and ImmunoSEQ Data Assistant, and V, D and J gene assignments followed IMGT definitions. Clonality was computed as one minus normalized Shannon entropy of productive rearrangement frequencies, ranging from 0 to 1. Public clonotype analysis was restricted to overrepresented clonotypes comprising at least 0.05% of each patient's repertoire. Some twelve age-matched healthy donor repertoires from immuneACCESS were used as controls for clonality. TCRdb retrieved this table from immuneACCESS and kept in-frame rearrangements only. Not all clones are present; in checked studies, unresolved V genes account for under half, and no reason is known for the remainder. V and J calls plus clone size are reproduced from that table; the DNA served to infer D and trimming. The sample table lists approximately 91,000 clones, around 79% of them with a count of one. 4.8% of the sample lies in the top ten.

About this clone: It lacks a known antigen. Nothing much larger sits one base from this clone, and base qualities are not available.

Taken from the germline V gene (reference sequence), the CDR1 and CDR2 loops are SEHNR and FQNEAQ. From cysteine to phenylalanine, the CDR3 is 13 amino acids long. Only the CDR3 part of the read is kept: 39 bases, read in frame from the first base. V drops 1 base and J drops 2 bases, leaving 5 bases in between. Results the study describes overall, beyond this receptor: Baseline clonality was found to be higher than that of age-matched healthy donors and was strongly correlated with circulating CD8+ T-cell counts. Clonality rose at ibrutinib response, remained stable during sustained remission, and dropped back toward baseline at progression. Lymph node repertoires were not examined, and the timing of sampling was not matched between patients in sustained remission and those whose disease progressed. Public clonotypes were rare and either shrank or stayed stable during treatment, and the rise in clonality at ibrutinib response reflected expansion of private clonotypes.

In light of the paper, this sample's time point label describes: approximately 11 months on ibrutinib. Approximately 2 micrograms of genomic DNA were extracted from cryopreserved PBMCs for TCR beta library preparation. Longitudinal blood samples from CLL patients on ibrutinib monotherapy were analyzed using high-throughput TCR beta sequencing. The patients took part in an open-label, single-center phase 2 trial of ibrutinib monotherapy. The chain is encoded by TRBV7-9 joined to TRBJ1-1; there is no confident call for the D gene. Sequencing was performed on PBMCs, taken after 12 months of ibrutinib treatment. This receptor was obtained from a human donor with chronic lymphocytic leukemia. The DNA reads TGTGCCAGCAGCTTAGAGGAAAACACTGAAGCTTTCTTT. It specifies CASSLEENTEAFF.